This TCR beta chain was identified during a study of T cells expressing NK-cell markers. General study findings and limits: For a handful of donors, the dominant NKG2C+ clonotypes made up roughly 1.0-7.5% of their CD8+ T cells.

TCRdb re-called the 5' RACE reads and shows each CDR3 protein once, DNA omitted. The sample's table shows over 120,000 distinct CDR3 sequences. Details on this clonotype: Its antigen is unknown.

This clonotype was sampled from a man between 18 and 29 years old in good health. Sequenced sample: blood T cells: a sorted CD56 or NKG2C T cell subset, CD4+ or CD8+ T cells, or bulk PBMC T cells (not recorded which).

CDR3 sequence: CASSPLYSEEGGNEKLFF. V and J are TRBV27 and TRBJ1-4. There are 18 residues in the CDR3. Germline-derived CDR1 and CDR2 are MNHEY and SMNVEV (reference sequence). Complete variable domain (other parts from reference TRBV27 and TRBJ1-4): EAQVTQNPRYLITVTGKKLTVTCSQNMNHEYMSWYRQDPGLGLRQIYYSMNVEVTDKGDVPEGYKVSRKEKRNFPLILESPSPNQTSLYFCASSPLYSEEGGNEKLFFGSGTQLSVL.